What follows is one T cell receptor beta chain and its context. With a much larger clone just one base away, this may be a read error. Using its own MiXCR run on the RT-PCR reads, TCRdb lists one record per CDR3 protein. In the table there are approximately 530,000 distinct CDR3 sequences, 10% to 15% of which are singletons. These data originate in a study of response to subunit inactivated influenza vaccine. From germline, CDR1 is SGHRS and CDR2 YFSETQ. The CDR3 spans 15 residues. This clonotype originated in a man over 45 who received an inactivated influenza vaccine. The J gene is TRBJ2-1, the V gene TRBV5-1, with a weak D call TRBD2 (5 bases). Specimen: PBMCs from blood, collected 40 to 50 days after vaccination. CDR3 in DNA: TGCGCCTGCAGCCGCGAGCGGACCGCCTACAATGAGCAGTTCTTC. Its translation: CACSRERTAYNEQFF. Based on the CDR3 plus reference TRBV5-1 and TRBJ2-1, the full variable domain is KAGVTQTPRYLIKTRGQQVTLSCSPISGHRSVSWYQQTPGQGLQFLFEYFSETQRNKGNFPGRFSGRQFSNSRSEMNVSTLELGDSALYLCACSRERTAYNEQFFGPGTRLTVL.